Each of the 6 T cell receptor beta chains below was sequenced from the same sample in a study of glioma-infiltrating T cells. TCR alpha and beta CDR3 regions were amplified from RNA using iRepertoire nested multiplex PCR. TCRdb re-derived calls from the multiplex PCR reads in MiXCR, one entry per CDR3 protein. The repertoire holds around 190,000 distinct CDR3 sequences, with over 30% as singletons. Sequenced sample: glioma tissue, nonneoplastic brain tissue, or PBMCs (not recorded which). The receptors were sampled from a human donor with low-grade glioma or glioblastoma, undergoing nonglioma brain surgery, or in good health (not recorded which).

This chain joins TRBV4-3 and TRBJ2-3, with D maybe TRBD1 (5 bases). This CDR3 is built from 15 residues. Germline lookup yields CDR1 LGHNA and CDR2 YSLEER. The V gene lost 0 bases and the J gene lost 2 bases, with 9 bases spanning the gap. In nucleotides, the CDR3 is TGCGCCAGCAGCCAAGAATACAGGCCCACAGATACGCAGTATTTT. It encodes CASSQEYRPTDTQYF.

A word on this clonotype: A much more abundant neighbour one base away suggests this may be a read error. The genes are TRBV2 and TRBJ2-1, with a weak D call TRBD2 (5 bases). This CDR3 region has 15 residues. Germline loops: CDR1 SNHLY, CDR2 FYNNEI. CDR3 region: CASSSPAVGNNKQFF. CDR3 in DNA: TGTGCCAGCAGTTCCCCGGCGGTCGGGAACAATAAGCAGTTCTTC.

In the case of this clonotype: A single base separates this from a much larger clone, so it may be a read error. The rearrangement links TRBV5-4 to TRBJ1-1; 11 nucleotides align to TRBD1. The V gene's germline CDR1 is SGHNT and CDR2 YYREEE (reference sequence). The CDR3 is made up of 12 amino acids. With 6 bases clipped from V and 11 bases from J, the junction kept 6 bases outside the gene matches. The CDR3 DNA follows: TGTGCCAGCAACAGGACAGGGGGCATGGCTTTCTTT. Encoded protein: CASNRTGGMAFF.

In its sample, this clonotype was seen a few times. The chain is built from TRBV19 and TRBJ1-1, with 7 positions matching TRBD1. Trimming removed 5 bases from V and 3 bases from J; junction bases left unmatched: 6. The length of the CDR3 is 14 residues. The germline V gene has CDR1 LNHDA and CDR2 SQIVND (reference sequence). The CDR3 is CASSLTGEYTEAFF. DNA for the CDR3: TGTGCCAGTAGTCTTACAGGGGAGTACACTGAAGCTTTCTTT.

In its sample, this clonotype was seen many times. The CDR3 coding sequence is TGTGCCAGCAGCCCACGACAGGGAGAGACTGAAGCTTTCTTT. Translated: CASSPRQGETEAFF. J is TRBJ1-1 and V is TRBV7-6; 7 positions match TRBD1. Germline CDR1 and CDR2: SGHVS and FNYEAQ. The trim removed 5 bases at V and 5 bases at J, leaving 8 bases unmatched. CDR3 length: 14 residues.

The J gene is TRBJ2-2, the V gene TRBV10-2, with 7 bases matching TRBD2. V lost 6 bases, J lost 5 bases, and 9 bases stayed unmatched. Germline V gives CDR1 WSHSY, CDR2 SAAADI. The CDR3 covers 15 residues. CDR3 DNA sequence: TGCGCCAGCAGCCGGGACTACTACGGAACCGGGGAGCTGTTTTTT. This sequence encodes CASSRDYYGTGELFF.